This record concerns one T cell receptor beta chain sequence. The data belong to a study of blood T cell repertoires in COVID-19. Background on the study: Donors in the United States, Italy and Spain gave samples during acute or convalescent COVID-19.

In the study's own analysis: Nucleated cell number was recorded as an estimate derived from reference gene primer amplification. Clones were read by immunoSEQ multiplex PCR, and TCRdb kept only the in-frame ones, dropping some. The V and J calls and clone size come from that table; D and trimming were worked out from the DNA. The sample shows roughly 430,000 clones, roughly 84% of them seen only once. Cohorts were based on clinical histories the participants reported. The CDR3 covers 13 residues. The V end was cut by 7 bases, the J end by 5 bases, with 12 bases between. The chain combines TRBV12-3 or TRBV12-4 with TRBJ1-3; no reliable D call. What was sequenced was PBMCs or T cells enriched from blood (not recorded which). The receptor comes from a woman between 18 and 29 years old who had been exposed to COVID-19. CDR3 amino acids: CASNPGTRNTIYF. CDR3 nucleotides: TGTGCCAGCAACCCCGGTACGCGAAACACCATATATTTT.